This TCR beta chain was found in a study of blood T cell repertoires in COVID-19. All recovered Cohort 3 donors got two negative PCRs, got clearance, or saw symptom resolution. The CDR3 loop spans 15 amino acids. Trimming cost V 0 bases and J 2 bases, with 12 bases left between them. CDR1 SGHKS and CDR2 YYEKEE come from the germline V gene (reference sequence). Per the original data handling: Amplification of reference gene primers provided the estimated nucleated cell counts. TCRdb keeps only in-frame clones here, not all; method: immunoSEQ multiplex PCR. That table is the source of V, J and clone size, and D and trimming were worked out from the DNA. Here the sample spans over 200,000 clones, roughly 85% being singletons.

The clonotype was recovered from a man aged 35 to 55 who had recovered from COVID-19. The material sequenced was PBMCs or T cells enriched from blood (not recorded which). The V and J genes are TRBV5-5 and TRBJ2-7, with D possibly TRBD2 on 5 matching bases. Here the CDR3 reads CASSLEVAPAYEQYF. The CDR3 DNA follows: TGTGCCAGCAGCTTGGAGGTAGCGCCCGCCTACGAGCAGTACTTC.